One sample yielded the 24 T cell receptor beta chains listed below, sequenced in a study of blood T cell repertoires in COVID-19. The assay was immunoSEQ multiplex PCR, and TCRdb's table has in-frame clones only and misses some. This table holds hundreds of thousands of clones, 89% found once. Sequencing used PBMCs or T cells enriched from blood (not recorded which). The receptors here all came from a woman aged 40 to 55 who had recovered from COVID-19.

The chain has TRBV27 and TRBJ1-4, with D perhaps matching TRBD1 (6 bases). Germline CDR1 and CDR2: MNHEY and SMNVEV (reference sequence). The CDR3 has 14 amino acids. V was shortened by 5 bases and J by 7 bases, with 14 bases between the two germline ends. The CDR3 sequence: CASSLQGIGEKLFF. CDR3 bases: TGTGCCAGCAGTCTGCAGGGGATAGGTGAAAAACTGTTTTTT.

This clone was counted a single time. V is TRBV28 and J is TRBJ2-3, with TRBD1 as a possible D gene (7 bases). Germline CDR1 and CDR2: MDHEN and SYDVKM. V dropped 2 bases and J dropped 3 bases, with 12 bases sitting between them. This CDR3 contains 15 residues. The CDR3 is CASSLQGGATDTQYF. The CDR3 DNA is TGTGCCAGCAGTTTACAGGGGGGCGCGACAGATACGCAGTATTTT.

The chain has TRBV12-3 or TRBV12-4 and TRBJ1-3; D not resolved. The CDR3 covers 12 residues. Trimming took 6 bases from V and 2 from J, leaving 5 bases between them. CDR3 sequence: CASSIAGNTIYF. The CDR3 nucleotides are TGTGCCAGCAGCATTGCTGGAAACACCATATATTTT.

The chain joins TRBV28 to TRBJ2-3, with 12 bases aligning to TRBD1. Germline-derived CDR1 and CDR2 are MDHEN and SYDVKM. V was clipped by 10 bases and J by 2 bases; unmatched bases: 16. The CDR3 sequence is 18 residues long. CDR3 loop: CATCRDRGLHGHTDTQYF. The CDR3 nucleotides are TGTGCCACTTGCCGGGACAGGGGGCTTCATGGTCACACAGATACGCAGTATTTT.

The genes are TRBV29-1 and TRBJ2-7; 10 positions match TRBD1. The CDR3 extends over 14 amino acids. V lost 6 bases and J lost 2; bases outside the gene matches: 7. Germline V gene lookup returns CDR1 SQVTM and CDR2 ANQGSEA. In DNA form, the CDR3 reads TGCAGCGTGAAGCCGGGACAGGGGCCCTACGAGCAGTACTTC. This sequence encodes CSVKPGQGPYEQYF.

V usage is TRBV18 and J usage is TRBJ1-6; unclear D gene. CDR1 KGHSH and CDR2 LQKENI come from the germline V gene. This CDR3 is built from 14 residues. V lost 6 bases and J lost 5, with 11 bases in between. The CDR3 here is CASSPGSDNSPLHF. The CDR3 bases are TGTGCCAGCTCCCCCGGGTCCGATAATTCACCCCTCCACTTT.

This clone was recorded once. The chain carries TRBV9 and TRBJ1-1; 8 nucleotides align to TRBD1. V lost 4 bases to trimming and J lost 4 bases; unmatched junction nucleotides: 15. The CDR3 runs 17 residues. Germline assignment: CDR1 SGDLS and CDR2 YYNGEE. The DNA for the CDR3 is TGTGCCAGCAGCCCATCCGGGACAGGTGGAGGGCGCACTGAAGCTTTCTTT. Its protein product is CASSPSGTGGGRTEAFF. The entire variable domain, with the rest obtained from reference TRBV9 and TRBJ1-1, is as follows: DSGVTQTPKHLITATGQRVTLRCSPRSGDLSVYWYQQSLDQGLQFLIQYYNGEERAKGNILERFSAQQFPDLHSELNLSSLELGDSALYFCASSPSGTGGGRTEAFFGQGTRLTVV.

V gene TRBV7-2 combines with J gene TRBJ2-2; 9 bases agree with TRBD1. This CDR3 has 16 residues. The J segment lost 3 bases and the V segment lost 5 bases, leaving 7 bases of the junction unmatched. Germline V gives CDR1 SGHTA, CDR2 FQGNSA. As DNA, the CDR3 is TGTGCCAGCAGCCCAACAGGGGGCGCGGACACCGGGGAGCTGTTTTTT. The encoded protein is CASSPTGGADTGELFF. Variable domain in full (rest from reference TRBV7-2 and TRBJ2-2): GAGVSQSPSNKVTEKGKDVELRCDPISGHTALYWYRQSLGQGLEFLIYFQGNSAPDKSGLPSDRFSAERTGGSVSTLTIQRTQQEDSAVYLCASSPTGGADTGELFFGEGSRLTVL.

The chain employs TRBV5-1 and TRBJ1-3; D gene uncertain. V lost 5 bases and J lost 0, with 12 bases in between. This CDR3 is 15 amino acids long. Germline CDR1 is SGHRS and CDR2 is YFSETQ. In DNA, the CDR3 is TGCGCCAGCAGATCCGGATCTAGCTCTGGAAACACCATATATTTT. Its translation is CASRSGSSSGNTIYF.

V gene TRBV2 combines with J gene TRBJ2-3, with D unclear. Germline lookup yields CDR1 SNHLY and CDR2 FYNNEI. V dropped 0 bases and J dropped 2 bases, with 12 bases sitting between them. This CDR3 region has 16 residues. CDR3 residues: CASSEAPRLLTDTQYF. DNA of the CDR3: TGTGCCAGCAGTGAAGCGCCTAGGCTGCTCACAGATACGCAGTATTTT.

This sequence joins TRBV19 and TRBJ1-3, with D perhaps TRBD1 (5 bases). Germline loops: CDR1 LNHDA, CDR2 SQIVND (reference sequence). This CDR3 region has 14 residues. Trimming shortened V by 3 bases and J by 6 bases, and 12 bases separated the two germline ends. The CDR3 DNA follows: TGTGCCAGTAGTATCAGCGCAGGGTTAAACACCATATATTTT. Translation: CASSISAGLNTIYF.

The rearrangement uses TRBV7-8 and TRBJ2-3, with 10 bases lining up with TRBD2. The CDR3 runs 17 residues. Germline-derived CDR1 and CDR2 are SGHVS and FQNEAQ. V lost 4 bases, J lost 1 base, and 8 bases stayed unmatched. The CDR3: CASSSTVLAGGTDTQYF. For the CDR3, the DNA is TGTGCCAGCAGCTCAACGGTCCTAGCGGGGGGCACAGATACGCAGTATTTT. The variable domain in full, completed from reference TRBV7-8 and TRBJ2-3, reads GAGVSQSPRYKVAKRGQDVALRCDPISGHVSLFWYQQALGQGPEFLTYFQNEAQLDKSGLPSDRFFAERPEGSVSTLKIQRTQQEDSAVYLCASSSTVLAGGTDTQYFGPGTRLTVL.

V and J are TRBV7-2 and TRBJ1-6; 8 bases are a match to TRBD1. The CDR3 has 14 residues. CDR1 SGHTA and CDR2 FQGNSA come from the germline V gene. V shed 5 bases, J shed 9 bases, and the junction held 6 bases outside the gene matches. The CDR3 region has the DNA TGTGCCAGCAGCATGGACAGGGCCTCTTCACCCCTCCACTTT. Its translation: CASSMDRASSPLHF.

The chain links TRBV5-4 to TRBJ2-2, with 7 bases identical to TRBD1. CDR3 size: 16 residues. The V and J ends lost 4 bases and 5 bases, in that order; junction bases with no gene match: 11. Germline CDR1 reads SGHNT; CDR2 reads YYREEE (reference sequence). The CDR3 loop is CASSANRGMRTGELFF. CDR3 coding DNA: TGTGCCAGCAGCGCCAACAGGGGAATGAGGACCGGGGAGCTGTTTTTT.

This chain uses TRBV20-1 with TRBJ1-6; possibly TRBD1 for D (6 bases). Trimming removed 3 bases at V and 8 bases at J, with 14 bases between. Per the germline V gene, CDR1 is DFQATT and CDR2 is SNEGSKA (reference sequence). The CDR3 sequence is 14 residues long. The DNA for the CDR3 is TGCAGTGCTAGTGGTACAGGGATGGATTCACCCCTCCACTTT. Its translation is CSASGTGMDSPLHF.

This clone was recorded once. J is TRBJ1-4 and V is TRBV12-3 or TRBV12-4, with D unresolved. V was pared by 4 bases and J by 6 bases, with 9 bases between. The CDR3 extends over 13 amino acids. The CDR3 is CASSSQVDEKLFF. The CDR3 nucleotides read TGTGCCAGCAGTTCCCAGGTCGATGAAAAACTGTTTTTT.

The chain employs TRBV27 and TRBJ2-1; the match to TRBD2 covers 8 bases. CDR1 and CDR2 from the germline V gene are MNHEY and SMNVEV (reference sequence). Trimming removed 2 bases from V and 4 bases from J; junction bases left unmatched: 1. The CDR3 spans 14 residues. This chain's CDR3 is CASSLLAGYNEQFF. For the CDR3, the DNA is TGTGCCAGCAGTTTACTAGCGGGTTACAATGAGCAGTTCTTC.

The V call is TRBV7-8, the J call TRBJ2-2, with a possible D match to TRBD1 (5 bases). The length of the CDR3 is 15 residues. Germline CDR1 reads SGHVS; CDR2 reads FQNEAQ. The V end lost 1 base, the J end lost 6 bases, and 12 bases lay between the germline ends. The CDR3 sequence is CASSLGTGLAGELFF. The CDR3, as DNA: TGTGCCAGCAGCTTAGGTACAGGATTAGCCGGGGAGCTGTTTTTT.

This chain uses TRBV7-8 with TRBJ1-6; possibly TRBD1 for D (6 bases). Germline CDR1 SGHVS, CDR2 FQNEAQ. V shed 5 bases and J shed 5 bases, with 10 bases lying between them. This CDR3 spans 14 amino acids. The CDR3 region is CASSPRQDNSPLHF. The CDR3 region has the DNA TGTGCCAGCAGCCCCCGACAGGATAATTCACCCCTCCACTTT.

The V gene is TRBV10-1, the J gene TRBJ2-1; 7 nucleotides line up with TRBD2. Looked up from germline, CDR1 is WNHNN and CDR2 is SYGVQD (reference sequence). CDR3 length: 17 amino acids. With V trimmed by 7 bases and J by 2 bases, 14 bases remained unmatched. The CDR3: CASNRRGASGPYNEQFF. Written as DNA, the CDR3 is TGCGCCAGCAACCGAAGGGGTGCTAGCGGCCCCTACAATGAGCAGTTCTTC.

V usage is TRBV5-6 and J usage is TRBJ2-4, with TRBD1 as a possible D gene (6 bases). In germline, CDR1 is SGHDT, CDR2 YYEEEE. The CDR3 totals 13 residues. Trimming took off 3 bases at V and 7 bases at J, with 11 bases between the two ends. This CDR3 is CASSSFQGNIQYF. CDR3 bases: TGTGCCAGCAGCTCCTTTCAGGGGAACATTCAGTACTTC. Based on the CDR3 plus reference TRBV5-6 and TRBJ2-4, the full variable domain is DAGVTQSPTHLIKTRGQQVTLRCSPKSGHDTVSWYQQALGQGPQFIFQYYEEEERQRGNFPDRFSGHQFPNYSSELNVNALLLGDSALYLCASSSFQGNIQYFGAGTRLSVL.

The chain has TRBV10-3 and TRBJ2-1, with TRBD2 matching over 8 bases. J gave up 6 bases and V 4 bases, and 8 bases lay outside the gene matches. Germline CDR1 and CDR2: ENHRY and SYGVKD. This CDR3 region has 15 residues. The CDR3 DNA reads TGTGCCATCAGTGGAACTAGCGGACCAACCAATGAGCAGTTCTTC. Its translation is CAISGTSGPTNEQFF.

The chain combines TRBV7-8 with TRBJ1-4; D unresolved. CDR1 is SGHVS, CDR2 FQNEAQ, per germline. The CDR3 consists of 16 residues. The V end lost 5 bases, the J end lost 2 bases, and 15 bases lay between the germline ends. The CDR3 here is CASSEVGRATNEKLFF. The DNA for the CDR3 is TGTGCCAGCAGCGAAGTGGGGAGGGCGACTAATGAAAAACTGTTTTTT.

The CDR3 DNA follows: TGTGCCAGCAGTTCACAGGGGGTGACTAATGAAAAACTGTTTTTT. This translates into CASSSQGVTNEKLFF. V gene TRBV27 combines with J gene TRBJ1-4, with 8 bases lining up with TRBD1. The V gene end was trimmed by 4 bases and the J gene end by 2 bases; junction bases not matched to a gene: 3. The CDR3 loop spans 15 amino acids. From germline, CDR1 is MNHEY and CDR2 SMNVEV (reference sequence).